Listed below are T cell receptor beta chains from one sample, sequenced in a study of T cells in Graves' hyperthyroidism and ophthalmopathy. TCRdb re-analysed the multiplex PCR reads in MiXCR, keeping a single row per CDR3 protein. The sample consists of more than 500,000 distinct CDR3 sequences, about 16% of them appearing once. Sequenced sample: blood. Source of these receptors: a woman aged 30 to 39 with Graves' ophthalmopathy. Both conserved end residues are part of each CDR3. D genes are given only for firm matches. Clone size appears in some rows only: once, few, many, or a class for an expanded clone.

d_gene	v_gene	j_gene	abundance	CDR3nt	CDR3aa
-	TRBV4-3	TRBJ2-7	few	TGCGCCAGCAGCCAAGATCTTCGCTGGCAGAACTACGAGCAGTACTTC	CASSQDLRWQNYEQYF
-	TRBV6-1	TRBJ2-2	-	TGTGCCAGCCGCCCGACCGACAGGCCCAACACCGGGGAGCTGTTTTTT	CASRPTDRPNTGELFF
-	TRBV6-1	TRBJ1-5	-	TGTGCCAGCAGCTGGGGGATCAGTCAGCCCCAGCATTTT	CASSWGISQPQHF
TRBD1	TRBV10-2	TRBJ2-7	few	TGCGCCAGCAGTACATATATCGGGACAGGGTCGCACGAGCAGTACTTC	CASSTYIGTGSHEQYF
-	TRBV5-5	TRBJ2-3	once	TGTGCCAGCAGCTTGGTAGAGCGTAATACGCAGTATTTT	CASSLVERNTQYF
TRBD1	TRBV6-2/TRBV6-3	TRBJ2-5	-	TGTGCCAGCAGCGAAACCGGGACAGAGTACTTC	CASSETGTEYF
TRBD1	TRBV2	TRBJ1-6	many	TGTGCCAGCAGTGATTCAGGGGGCTATTCACCCCTCCACTTT	CASSDSGGYSPLHF
TRBD1	TRBV5-1	TRBJ2-5	-	TGCGCCAGCAGCGATACCGGGACAGGGGTGCGAAGTACCAGGTTCGAGACCCAGTACTTC	CASSDTGTGVRSTRFETQYF
TRBD2	TRBV14	TRBJ2-1	few	TGTGCCAGCAGCCAAGATTGGGCGGGAGGGCCTGGGAGGTCCTACAATGAGCAGTTCTTC	CASSQDWAGGPGRSYNEQFF
-	TRBV28	TRBJ1-2	many	TGTGCCAGCACCGGACTGTTCTATGGCTACACCTTC	CASTGLFYGYTF
-	TRBV5-5	TRBJ1-5	-	TGTGCCAGCAGCTTGGAGAGGGGGTCATATAGCAATCAGCCCCAGCATTTT	CASSLERGSYSNQPQHF
TRBD1	TRBV7-2	TRBJ1-5	many	TGTGCCAGCAGCGGGGACAGCCTTAGCAATCAGCCCCAGCATTTT	CASSGDSLSNQPQHF
TRBD2	TRBV27	TRBJ2-1	few	TGTGCCACCTCTATTAAATTAGCGGGAGTCGTGGGGGGTGAGCAGTTCTTC	CATSIKLAGVVGGEQFF
-	TRBV7-2	TRBJ1-1	-	TGTGCCAGTGGAGACATTGAAGCTTTCTTT	CASGDIEAFF
-	TRBV12-3/TRBV12-4	TRBJ1-4	many	TGTGCCAGCAGTTCTAACAGGGTAGGGGAAAAACTGTTTTTT	CASSSNRVGEKLFF
-	TRBV27	TRBJ1-3	-	TGTGCCAGCATGGGGATCTCTGGAAACACCACATATTTT	CASMGISGNTTYF
-	TRBV7-2	TRBJ2-5	few	TGTGCCAGCAGCTTAGTTTACGGGAGCCTCCCCGAAGGGGAGACCCAGTACTTC	CASSLVYGSLPEGETQYF
TRBD1	TRBV19	TRBJ1-5	-	TGTGCCAGTAGCACGACAGGGGTGGTCAATCAGCCCCAGCATTTT	CASSTTGVVNQPQHF
-	TRBV5-1	TRBJ1-3	-	TGCGCCAGCAGCTTGGCCGGGGGACTATATGGAAACACCATATATTTT	CASSLAGGLYGNTIYF
-	TRBV5-1	TRBJ1-1	-	TGCGTCAGCAGCTTGGAACGGGGGCGCGACACTGAAGCTTTCTTT	CVSSLERGRDTEAFF
TRBD2	TRBV2	TRBJ2-1	many	TGTGCCAGCAGTGAAAGGGAGGGGCAAGGGCAGTTCTTC	CASSEREGQGQFF
TRBD1	TRBV3-1	TRBJ2-1	many	TGTGCCAGCAGCCAAGGACAGGGGTACAATGAGCAGTTCTTC	CASSQGQGYNEQFF
-	TRBV15	TRBJ1-1	few	TGTGCCACCAGCAGATCTCGGACGGGGAACACTGAAGCTTTCTTT	CATSRSRTGNTEAFF
TRBD1	TRBV12-3/TRBV12-4	TRBJ1-4	-	TGTGCCAGCAGTCGAGACGGACAGGGAAATGAAAAACTGTTTTTT	CASSRDGQGNEKLFF
-	TRBV30	TRBJ1-3	many	TGTGCCTGGGAAGACAGGCGCTCTGGAAACACCATATATTTT	CAWEDRRSGNTIYF
TRBD2	TRBV6-5	TRBJ2-2	-	TGTGCCAGCAGTTACCGACCTTTAGCGGGAGGGCGGGTTTCCGGGGAGCTGTTTTTT	CASSYRPLAGGRVSGELFF
-	TRBV7-2	TRBJ2-7	-	TGTGCCAGCAGCTTATATCCAGGCCGTAGCTCCTACGAGCAGTACTTC	CASSLYPGRSSYEQYF
TRBD1	TRBV5-1	TRBJ2-1	few	TGCGCCAGCAGCCGGGGACAGGGGTACTATGAGCAGTTCTTC	CASSRGQGYYEQFF
-	TRBV25-1	TRBJ2-3	-	TGTGCCAGCAGTGAATGGCACCCTAGCACAGATACGCAGTATTTT	CASSEWHPSTDTQYF
TRBD2	TRBV7-2	TRBJ2-1	many	TGTGCCACCCATGAAAGCGGGAGTCCGATGGACGATGAGCAGTTCTTC	CATHESGSPMDDEQFF
-	TRBV5-6	TRBJ1-2	-	TGTGCCAGCAGCGGCCCCCCAAGGGGCCCCTATGGCTACACCTTC	CASSGPPRGPYGYTF
TRBD2	TRBV28	TRBJ2-2	-	TGTGCCAGCAGTTTAGCCGGGACTAGCTTATTATCCGGGGAGCTGTTTTTT	CASSLAGTSLLSGELFF
TRBD1	TRBV5-1	TRBJ2-7	many	TGCGCCAGCAGCTTGGGGGACAGGACCAGCTACGAGCAGTACTTC	CASSLGDRTSYEQYF
-	TRBV7-2	TRBJ2-5	-	TGTGCCAGCAGCTCCGACTTTGGGACCCAGTACTTC	CASSSDFGTQYF
-	TRBV29-1	TRBJ1-2	-	TGCAGCTCCACCCAGGGGAACTATGGCTACACCTTC	CSSTQGNYGYTF
TRBD1	TRBV7-2	TRBJ2-7	many	TGTGCCAGCAGCTTAAGGATGACAGGGGGGTACGAGCAGTACTTC	CASSLRMTGGYEQYF
-	TRBV10-3	TRBJ2-1	-	TGTGCCATCGCCCTAGACCTAGTTTACAATGAGCAGTTCTTC	CAIALDLVYNEQFF
-	TRBV11-3	TRBJ2-3	many	TGTGCCAGCAGCCCCCATAATCCCTCTAGCACAGATACGCAGTATTTT	CASSPHNPSSTDTQYF
-	TRBV7-3	TRBJ2-5	many	TGTGCCAGCAGCTCAATGGGACCGCGGGAGACCCAGTACTTC	CASSSMGPRETQYF
-	TRBV15	TRBJ2-1	-	TGTGCCACCAGCAGAGACACGGCCAGCTCCTACAATGAGCAGTTCTTC	CATSRDTASSYNEQFF
-	TRBV11-2	TRBJ1-4	few	TGTGCCAGCAGCCCCCAAGCCAGCGAAGAAAAACTGTTTTTT	CASSPQASEEKLFF
-	TRBV29-1	TRBJ2-4	many	TGCAGCGTTGAAGATACGGCCCACCCACTCAAAAACATTCAGTACTTC	CSVEDTAHPLKNIQYF